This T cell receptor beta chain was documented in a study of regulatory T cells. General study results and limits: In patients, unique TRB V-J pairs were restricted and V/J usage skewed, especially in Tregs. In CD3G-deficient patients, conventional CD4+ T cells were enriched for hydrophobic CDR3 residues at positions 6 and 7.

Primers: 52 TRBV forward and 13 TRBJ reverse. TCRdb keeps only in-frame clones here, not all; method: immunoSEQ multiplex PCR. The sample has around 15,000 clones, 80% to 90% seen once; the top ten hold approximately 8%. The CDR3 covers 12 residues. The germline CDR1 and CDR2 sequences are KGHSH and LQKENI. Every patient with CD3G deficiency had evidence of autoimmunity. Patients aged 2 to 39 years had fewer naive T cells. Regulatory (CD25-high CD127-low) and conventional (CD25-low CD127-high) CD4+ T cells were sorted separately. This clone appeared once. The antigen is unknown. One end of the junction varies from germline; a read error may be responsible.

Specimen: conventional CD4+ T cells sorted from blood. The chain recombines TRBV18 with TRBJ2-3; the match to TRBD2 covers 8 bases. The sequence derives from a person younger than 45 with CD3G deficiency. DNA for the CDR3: TGTGCCAGCTCACGCAGGGGACTAGGTTTGGATTTT. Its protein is CASSRRGLGLDF.